Each of the 21 T cell receptor beta chains below was sequenced from the same sample in a study of T cell repertoires in cytomegalovirus infection (dated by TCRdb to the late 2010s). The treatment or condition label of this sample denotes: in vitro stimulation with specific CMV peptide epitopes to enrich CMV-specific T cells. This sample was sequenced with an Illumina HiSeq 1500. TCRdb reworked the public reads: Q25 trimming with fastp, MiXCR clone assembly, productive beta chains retained. Here each entry gathers all rows of one CDR3 protein and keeps the most common genes and DNA. The sample has approximately 1,000,000 distinct CDR3 sequences on record, more than 25% of them singletons. The leading ten clones occupy around 15% of the sample. These receptors lack a known antigen. The sequencing used cultured CD8+ T cells from PBMCs, collected from culture after CMV antigen stimulation. Receptors were obtained from a human donor in good health (CMV status not recorded). Some clones in this sample may be carry-over from other donors' samples.

Only a few counts were recorded for this clonotype. The genes are TRBV12-3 or TRBV12-4 and TRBJ2-2; unclear D gene. The CDR3 has 15 amino acids. V lost 7 bases to trimming and J lost 1 base, with 13 bases between them. CDR3 DNA: TGTGCCAGCACAGAAGGTCTCGGGAACACCGGGGAGCTGTTTTTT. Its translation is CASTEGLGNTGELFF.

This clonotype was seen ten or more times. J is TRBJ1-1 and V is TRBV12-3 or TRBV12-4; 10 bases match TRBD1. With V trimmed by 3 bases and J by 1 base, 2 bases remained unmatched. This CDR3 region has 15 residues. CDR3 amino acids: CASSLWDRGNTEAFF. In DNA, the CDR3 is TGTGCCAGCAGTTTGTGGGACAGGGGGAACACTGAAGCTTTCTTT.

To note about this clonotype: This may stem from a read error, because a much larger clone lies one nucleotide away. This chain links TRBV7-9 with TRBJ2-7; tentatively, D is TRBD1 (6 bases). The CDR3 consists of 11 residues. Per the germline V gene, CDR1 is SEHNR and CDR2 is FQNEAQ (reference sequence). Trimming cost V 10 bases and J 7 bases, with 14 bases left between them. The chain's CDR3 is CANSQGLEQYV. The CDR3 bases are TGTGCCAACAGTCAGGGGCTTGAGCAGTACGTC.

In DNA, the CDR3 is TGTGCCAGCAGTGAGGGGGCGAACCCCTACAATGAGCAGTTCTTC. This sequence encodes CASSEGANPYNEQFF. V and J are TRBV6-4 and TRBJ2-1, with D possibly being TRBD1 (6 bases). CDR3 length equals 15 residues. Between the trimmed V and J ends, which lost 3 bases and 2 bases, there was a span of 11 bases. Germline V gene lookup returns CDR1 MRHNA and CDR2 SNTAGT.

The table lists this clonotype with many counts. The genes are TRBV7-6 and TRBJ1-1; tentative D call: TRBD1 (5 bases). V lost 3 bases, J lost 0 bases, and 11 bases lay in between. This CDR3 comprises 15 residues. Germline loops: CDR1 SGHVS, CDR2 FNYEAQ. For the CDR3, the DNA is TGTGCCAGCAGCTTGGGGGGGAACCTGAACACTGAAGCTTTCTTT. It codes for CASSLGGNLNTEAFF.

This chain joins TRBV6-6 and TRBJ2-1; 7 positions match TRBD2. V was pared by 2 bases and J by 3 bases, with 4 bases of the junction left unmatched. Germline-derived CDR1 and CDR2 are MNHNY and SVGAGI (reference sequence). The CDR3 consists of 15 residues. CDR3 amino acids: CASSYNGGGYNEQFF. Written as DNA, the CDR3 is TGTGCCAGCAGTTACAATGGGGGGGGCTACAATGAGCAGTTCTTC.

There are a few counts of this clonotype. The gene calls are TRBV14 and TRBJ1-3, with no clear D. Between the trimmed V and J ends, which lost 0 bases and 0 bases, there was a span of 15 bases. This CDR3 region has 18 residues. CDR1 is SGHDN and CDR2 is FVKESK in the germline V gene. CDR3 DNA: TGTGCCAGCAGCCAAGATCAAACACCTCCACGCTCTGGAAACACCATATATTTT. Encoded protein: CASSQDQTPPRSGNTIYF.

This chain uses TRBV6-5 with TRBJ2-2; D gene unclear. This CDR3 spans 14 amino acids. CDR1 and CDR2 (germline): MNHEY, SVGAGI. V shed 0 bases and J shed 8 bases, with 10 bases lying between them. This CDR3 is CASSYSTVRGELFF. The CDR3 nucleotides read TGTGCCAGCAGTTACTCGACGGTCAGGGGGGAGCTGTTTTTT.

A few counts support this clonotype. The rearrangement uses TRBV9 and TRBJ2-5; 13 bases are shared with TRBD2. V trimming: 4 bases; J trimming: 3 bases; junction bases outside the gene matches: 3. Germline lookup yields CDR1 SGDLS and CDR2 YYNGEE. CDR3 size: 15 residues. The CDR3 region has the DNA TGTGCCAGCAGCACCGGGACTAGCGGGGAAGAGACCCAGTACTTC. Translated, it gives CASSTGTSGEETQYF. The full variable domain, with the rest looked up from reference TRBV9 and TRBJ2-5, is DSGVTQTPKHLITATGQRVTLRCSPRSGDLSVYWYQQSLDQGLQFLIQYYNGEERAKGNILERFSAQQFPDLHSELNLSSLELGDSALYFCASSTGTSGEETQYFGPGTRLLVL.

This chain uses TRBV6-1 with TRBJ2-3; D unresolved. The CDR3 runs to 10 residues. Looked up from germline, CDR1 is MNHNS and CDR2 is SASEGT. The ends were cut back, 7 bases at V and 6 bases at J, with 5 bases in the middle. The CDR3 here is CASILDTQYF. The CDR3 DNA follows: TGTGCCAGCATTCTGGATACGCAGTATTTT.

This chain links TRBV27 with TRBJ2-1; D not resolved. Germline-derived CDR1 and CDR2 are MNHEY and SMNVEV (reference sequence). The CDR3 consists of 15 residues. V was pared by 4 bases and J by 3 bases, with 13 bases between. CDR3 residues: CASSSRPWDYNEQFF. The CDR3 DNA is TGTGCCAGCAGTTCTCGGCCTTGGGACTACAATGAGCAGTTCTTC.

This clonotype was seen just once. This sequence joins TRBV11-2 and TRBJ1-4; TRBD1 matches at 8 bases. Germline CDR1 SGHAT, CDR2 FQNNGV. The CDR3 has 16 amino acids. The trim removed 5 bases at V and 8 bases at J, leaving 13 bases unmatched. The CDR3 loop reads CASSAKMTGVEEKLFF. CDR3 in DNA: TGTGCCAGCAGCGCCAAAATGACAGGGGTGGAAGAAAAACTGTTTTTT.

The chain has TRBV6-1 and TRBJ2-7; 8 bases map to TRBD1. J gave up 6 bases and V 10 bases, and 8 bases lay outside the gene matches. The CDR3 totals 12 residues. Looked up from germline, CDR1 is MNHNS and CDR2 is SASEGT. CDR3 sequence (DNA): TGTGCCACCGGCAACACAGGGGGCGAGCAGTACGTC. It specifies CATGNTGGEQYV.

Remarks on this clonotype: The junction differs from germline at one of its ends, possibly a read error. The chain employs TRBV5-3 and TRBJ2-1; possibly TRBD1 for D (6 bases). TRBV5-3 is an ORF; its function is uncertain. This CDR3 comprises 11 residues. The CDR3 bases are TGTGCCAGCAGCTTGTTTACAGGGTTGTTCTTC. Translating gives CASSLFTGLFF.

The rearrangement links TRBV10-1 to TRBJ1-2, with 12 bases fitting TRBD1. Trimming cost V 4 bases and J 4 bases; bases outside gene matches: 4. The CDR3 sequence is 15 residues long. CDR1 WNHNN and CDR2 SYGVQD come from the germline V gene (reference sequence). The CDR3 bases are TGCGCCAGCAGTGCCGGGACAGGGGGCGGCTATGGCTACACCTTC. The encoded protein is CASSAGTGGGYGYTF.

Note on this clonotype: A read error may be the cause here, since a much bigger clone is one base away. The gene calls are TRBV7-8 and TRBJ1-1; a possible D gene is TRBD1 (5 bases). Germline V lookup: CDR1 SGHVS, CDR2 FQNEAQ. The CDR3 is 15 residues long. The V end was cut by 5 bases, the J end by 9 bases, with 22 bases between. CDR3 sequence reads: CASSPGPGYRTKAFF. CDR3 in DNA: TGTGCCAGCAGCCCCGGGCCAGGGTATAGGACTAAAGCTTTCTTT.

This clonotype was observed at least ten times. The CDR3 coding sequence is TGTGCCAGCACCAAACGCGGGGGGGCCTATGAGACCCAGTACTTC. Translated, it gives CASTKRGGAYETQYF. The chain combines TRBV7-2 with TRBJ2-5; 9 bases are shared with TRBD2. CDR3 length equals 15 residues. The germline V gene has CDR1 SGHTA and CDR2 FQGNSA. V was pared by 7 bases and J by 5 bases, with 11 bases of the junction left unmatched.

The chain couples TRBV5-1 to TRBJ1-2; tentative D call: TRBD1 (5 bases). V gave up 3 bases and J gave up 6 bases, with 15 bases separating them. In germline, CDR1 is SGHRS, CDR2 YFSETQ. The CDR3 is made up of 14 amino acids. Here the CDR3 reads CASSSPVGRDGYTF. The CDR3 DNA reads as TGCGCCAGCAGCTCGCCAGTGGGACGCGATGGCTACACCTTC.

The CDR3 loop is CASSEFVTDGTGELFF. In DNA, the CDR3 is TGTGCCAGCAGTGAATTCGTGACAGATGGCACCGGGGAGCTGTTTTTT. The chain uses TRBV6-1 and TRBJ2-2; a weak D match, TRBD1 (5 bases). The CDR3 sequence is 16 residues long. Per germline, CDR1 MNHNS and CDR2 SASEGT. V lost 2 bases and J 4 bases, leaving 14 bases between the germline ends.

Only a few counts were recorded for this clonotype. The chain is built from TRBV7-9 and TRBJ1-1; D call uncertain. CDR3 size: 14 residues. In germline, CDR1 is SEHNR, CDR2 FQNEAQ (reference sequence). Trimming took 2 bases from V and 2 from J, leaving 9 bases between them. DNA of the CDR3: TGTGCCAGCAGCTTATTTAGGCCAAACACTGAAGCTTTCTTT. Residues: CASSLFRPNTEAFF.

The gene calls are TRBV2 and TRBJ2-2, with 7 bases matching TRBD1. The germline V gene has CDR1 SNHLY and CDR2 FYNNEI. With 9 bases clipped from V and 2 bases from J, the junction kept 12 bases outside the gene matches. The CDR3 sequence is 16 residues long. The CDR3 here is CASLNGQAENTGELFF. The CDR3 DNA sequence: TGTGCCAGTTTAAATGGACAGGCCGAAAACACCGGGGAGCTGTTTTTT.